This T cell receptor beta chain derives from a study of T cell responses to AZD1222 COVID-19 vaccine. Overall study results and limits: Vaccine-related CD4 TCRs covered spike, predominating at 160-218 and 743-854.

On this clone itself: As yet, its antigen is unknown.

Generated by immunoSEQ multiplex PCR, the TCRdb table keeps only in-frame clones and is missing some. The sample contains some 150,000 clones, around nine tenths of which appear only once. The sequence derives from an adult who received the AZD1222 COVID-19 vaccine. The sample here was peripheral blood, taken 28 days after the second AZD1222 dose.

Written as DNA, the CDR3 is TGTGCCAGCAGCGTTGACACCCGAGCTTCCAATGAGCAGTTCTTC. Translating gives CASSVDTRASNEQFF. The chain joins TRBV9 to TRBJ2-1; no reliable D call. The CDR3 is made up of 15 amino acids. Trimming removed 2 bases from V and 6 bases from J, with 15 bases in between. In germline, CDR1 is SGDLS, CDR2 YYNGEE.